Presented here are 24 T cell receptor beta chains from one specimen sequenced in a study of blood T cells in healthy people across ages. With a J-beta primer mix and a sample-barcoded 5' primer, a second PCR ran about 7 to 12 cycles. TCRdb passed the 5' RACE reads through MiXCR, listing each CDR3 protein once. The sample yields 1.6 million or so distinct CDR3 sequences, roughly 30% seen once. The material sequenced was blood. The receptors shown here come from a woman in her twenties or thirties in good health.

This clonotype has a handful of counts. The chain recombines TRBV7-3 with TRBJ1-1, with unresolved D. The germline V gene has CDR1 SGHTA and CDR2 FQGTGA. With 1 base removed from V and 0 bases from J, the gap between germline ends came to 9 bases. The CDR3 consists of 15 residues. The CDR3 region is CASSLMGRMNTEAFF. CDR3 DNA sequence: TGTGCCAGCAGCTTAATGGGGAGAATGAACACTGAAGCTTTCTTT.

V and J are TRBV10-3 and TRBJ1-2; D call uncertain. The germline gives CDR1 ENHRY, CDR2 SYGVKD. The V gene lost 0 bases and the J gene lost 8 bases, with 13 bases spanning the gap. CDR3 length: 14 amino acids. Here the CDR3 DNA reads TGTGCCATCAGTGAGTCGGGTCCACATCGGGGCTACACCTTC. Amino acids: CAISESGPHRGYTF.

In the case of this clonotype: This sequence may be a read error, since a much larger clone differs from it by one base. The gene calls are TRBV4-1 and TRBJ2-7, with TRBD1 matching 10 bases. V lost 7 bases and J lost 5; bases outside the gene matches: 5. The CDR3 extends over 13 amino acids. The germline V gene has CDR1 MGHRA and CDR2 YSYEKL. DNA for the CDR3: TGCGCCAGCACCTCGACAGGGGGCCACGAGCAGTACTTC. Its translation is CASTSTGGHEQYF.

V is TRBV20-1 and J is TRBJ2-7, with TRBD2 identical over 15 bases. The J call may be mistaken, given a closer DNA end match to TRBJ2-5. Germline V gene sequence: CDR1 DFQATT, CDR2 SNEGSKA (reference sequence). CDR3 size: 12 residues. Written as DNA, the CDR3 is TGCAGAGGACTAGCGGGAGGGGAGACCCAGTACTTC. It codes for CRGLAGGETQYF.

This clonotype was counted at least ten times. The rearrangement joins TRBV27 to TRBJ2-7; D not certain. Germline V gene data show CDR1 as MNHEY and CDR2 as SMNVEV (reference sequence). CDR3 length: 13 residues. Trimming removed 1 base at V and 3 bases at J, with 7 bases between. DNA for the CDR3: TGTGCCAGCAGTTTATTGGGGAACTACGAGCAGTACTTC. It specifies CASSLLGNYEQYF.

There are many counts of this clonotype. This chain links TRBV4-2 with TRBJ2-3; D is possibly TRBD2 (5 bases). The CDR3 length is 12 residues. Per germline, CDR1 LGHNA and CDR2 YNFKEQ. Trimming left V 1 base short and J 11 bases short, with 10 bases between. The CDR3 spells CASSQGYRGQYF. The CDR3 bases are TGTGCCAGCAGCCAAGGATACCGGGGGCAGTATTTT.

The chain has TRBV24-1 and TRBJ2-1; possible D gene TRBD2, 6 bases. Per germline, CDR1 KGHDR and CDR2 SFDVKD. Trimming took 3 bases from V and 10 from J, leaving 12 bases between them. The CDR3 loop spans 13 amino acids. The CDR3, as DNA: TGTGCCACCAGTGATGAAAGAGGACTAGAGCAGTTCTTC. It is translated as CATSDERGLEQFF.

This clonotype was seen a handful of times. CDR3 residues: CSARRGRTYEQYF. CDR3 DNA sequence: TGCAGTGCTAGGAGAGGCAGGACCTACGAGCAGTACTTC. The rearrangement uses TRBV20-1 and TRBJ2-7; D unclear. The CDR3 covers 13 residues. Trimming removed 3 bases at V and 2 bases at J, with 11 bases between. Germline CDR1 DFQATT, CDR2 SNEGSKA (reference sequence).

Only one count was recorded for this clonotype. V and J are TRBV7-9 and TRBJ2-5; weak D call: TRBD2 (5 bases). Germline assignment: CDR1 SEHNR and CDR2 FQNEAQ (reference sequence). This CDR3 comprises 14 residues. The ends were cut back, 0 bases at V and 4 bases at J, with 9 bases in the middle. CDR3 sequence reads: CASSLARARETQYF. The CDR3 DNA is TGTGCCAGCAGCTTAGCGAGGGCGCGAGAGACCCAGTACTTC.

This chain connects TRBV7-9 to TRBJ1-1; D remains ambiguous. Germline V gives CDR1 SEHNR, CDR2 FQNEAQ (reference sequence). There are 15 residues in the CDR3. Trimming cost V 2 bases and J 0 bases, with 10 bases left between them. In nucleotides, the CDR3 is TGTGCCAGCAGCTTATATGCAGGCATGAACACTGAAGCTTTCTTT. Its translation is CASSLYAGMNTEAFF.

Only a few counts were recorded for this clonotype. The CDR3 DNA follows: TGTGCCAGCAGTGAAATAACAGACCAGGGCTATGGCTACACCTTC. Translated: CASSEITDQGYGYTF. This chain uses TRBV6-1 with TRBJ1-2; D perhaps matches TRBD1 (5 bases). Trimming took off 2 bases at V and 4 bases at J, with 14 bases between the two ends. This CDR3 has 15 amino acids. CDR1 is MNHNS, CDR2 SASEGT, per germline.

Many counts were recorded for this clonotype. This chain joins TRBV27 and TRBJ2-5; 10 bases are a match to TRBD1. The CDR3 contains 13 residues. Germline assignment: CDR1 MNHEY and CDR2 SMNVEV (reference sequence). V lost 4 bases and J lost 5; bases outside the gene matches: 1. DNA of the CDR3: TGTGCCAGCAGTTGGACAGGGGGTGAGACCCAGTACTTC. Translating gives CASSWTGGETQYF.

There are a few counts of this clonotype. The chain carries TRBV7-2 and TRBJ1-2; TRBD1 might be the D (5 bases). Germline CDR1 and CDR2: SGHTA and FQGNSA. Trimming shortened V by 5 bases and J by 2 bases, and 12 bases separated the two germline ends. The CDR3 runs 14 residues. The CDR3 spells CASSTRWGNYGYTF. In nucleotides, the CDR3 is TGTGCCAGCAGCACCAGGTGGGGGAACTATGGCTACACCTTC.

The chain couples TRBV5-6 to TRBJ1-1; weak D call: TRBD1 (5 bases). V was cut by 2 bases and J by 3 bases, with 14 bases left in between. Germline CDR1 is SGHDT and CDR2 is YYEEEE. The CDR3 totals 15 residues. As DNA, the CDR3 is TGTGCCAGCAGCTTAGGGGCGAACAAGGACACTGAAGCTTTCTTT. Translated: CASSLGANKDTEAFF. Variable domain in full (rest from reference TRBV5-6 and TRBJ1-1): DAGVTQSPTHLIKTRGQQVTLRCSPKSGHDTVSWYQQALGQGPQFIFQYYEEEERQRGNFPDRFSGHQFPNYSSELNVNALLLGDSALYLCASSLGANKDTEAFFGQGTRLTVV.

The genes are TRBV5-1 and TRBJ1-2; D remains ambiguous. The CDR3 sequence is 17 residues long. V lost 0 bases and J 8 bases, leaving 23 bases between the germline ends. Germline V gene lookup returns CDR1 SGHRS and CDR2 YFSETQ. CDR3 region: CASSLGSNFEGSRGYTF. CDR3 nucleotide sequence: TGCGCCAGCAGCTTGGGGTCCAATTTCGAAGGTAGTAGGGGCTACACCTTC.

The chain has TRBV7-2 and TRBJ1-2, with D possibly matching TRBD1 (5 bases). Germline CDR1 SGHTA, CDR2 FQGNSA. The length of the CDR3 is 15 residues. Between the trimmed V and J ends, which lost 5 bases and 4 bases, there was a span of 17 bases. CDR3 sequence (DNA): TGTGCCAGCAGCCTACCCTCGGGACGAATCTATGGCTACACCTTC. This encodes CASSLPSGRIYGYTF. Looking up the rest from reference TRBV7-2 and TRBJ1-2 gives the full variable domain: GAGVSQSPSNKVTEKGKDVELRCDPISGHTALYWYRQSLGQGLEFLIYFQGNSAPDKSGLPSDRFSAERTGGSVSTLTIQRTQQEDSAVYLCASSLPSGRIYGYTFGSGTRLTVV.

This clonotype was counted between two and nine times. The CDR3 is CASSLATSHNEQFF. DNA for the CDR3: TGTGCCAGCAGCTTAGCCACTAGCCACAATGAGCAGTTCTTC. The rearrangement joins TRBV7-9 to TRBJ2-1, with D perhaps matching TRBD2 (6 bases). The CDR3 has 14 residues. Germline loops: CDR1 SEHNR, CDR2 FQNEAQ (reference sequence). Trimming stripped 0 bases from V and 5 bases from J, with 8 bases between.

CDR3 in DNA: TGTGCCAGCAGCGTAGCCGCAGGGAGGCCTGGGGCCAACGTCCTGACTTTC. Its protein is CASSVAAGRPGANVLTF. J is TRBJ2-6 and V is TRBV9; possible D gene TRBD2, 6 bases. Per germline, CDR1 SGDLS and CDR2 YYNGEE. V gave up 0 bases and J gave up 2 bases, with 12 bases separating them. This CDR3 is 17 amino acids long.

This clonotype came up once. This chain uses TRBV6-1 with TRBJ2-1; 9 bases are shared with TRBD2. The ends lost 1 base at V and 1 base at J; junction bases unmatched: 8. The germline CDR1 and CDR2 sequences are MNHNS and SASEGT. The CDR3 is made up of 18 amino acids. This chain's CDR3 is CASSEVLAAGGSYNEQFF. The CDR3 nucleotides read TGTGCCAGCAGTGAAGTTTTAGCAGCGGGGGGATCCTACAATGAGCAGTTCTTC.

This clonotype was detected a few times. The CDR3 reads CASSSRTANEQFF. The CDR3 DNA is TGTGCCAGCAGCTCTCGGACAGCAAATGAGCAGTTCTTC. V is TRBV5-6 and J is TRBJ2-1, with D tentatively TRBD1 (6 bases). The CDR3 extends over 13 amino acids. Germline V gene lookup returns CDR1 SGHDT and CDR2 YYEEEE. Trimming shortened V by 3 bases and J by 7 bases, and 11 bases separated the two germline ends.

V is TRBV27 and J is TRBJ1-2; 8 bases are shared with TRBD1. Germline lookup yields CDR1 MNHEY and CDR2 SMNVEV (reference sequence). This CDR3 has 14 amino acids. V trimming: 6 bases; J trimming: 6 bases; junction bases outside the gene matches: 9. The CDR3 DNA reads TGTGCCAGCAGACCAACCGGGACAGGAGATGGCTACACCTTC. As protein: CASRPTGTGDGYTF.

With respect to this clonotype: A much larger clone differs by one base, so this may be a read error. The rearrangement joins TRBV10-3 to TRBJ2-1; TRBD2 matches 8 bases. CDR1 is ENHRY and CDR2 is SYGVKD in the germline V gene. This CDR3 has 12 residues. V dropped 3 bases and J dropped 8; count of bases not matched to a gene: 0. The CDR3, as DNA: TGTGCCATCAGTGACGGGGGGGATGAGCAGTTCTTC. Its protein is CAISDGGDEQFF.

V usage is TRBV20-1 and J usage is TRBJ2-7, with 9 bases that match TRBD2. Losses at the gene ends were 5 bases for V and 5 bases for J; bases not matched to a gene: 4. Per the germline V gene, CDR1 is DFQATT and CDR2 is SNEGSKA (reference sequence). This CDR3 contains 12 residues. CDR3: CSAYSGSNEQYF. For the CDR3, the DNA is TGCAGTGCTTATAGCGGGAGCAACGAGCAGTACTTC.

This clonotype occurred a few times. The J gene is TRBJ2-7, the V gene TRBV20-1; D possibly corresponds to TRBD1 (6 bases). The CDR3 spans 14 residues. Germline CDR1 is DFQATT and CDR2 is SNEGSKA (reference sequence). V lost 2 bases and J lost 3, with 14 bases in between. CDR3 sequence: CSARRQETLYEQYF. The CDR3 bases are TGCAGTGCTAGACGACAGGAGACGCTCTACGAGCAGTACTTC.